Sequencing of this T cell receptor (beta chain) was carried out in a study of cytomegalovirus exposure and HLA in healthy donors. The study ran its PCR with 60 Vbeta and 13 Jbeta primers. Profiled with immunoSEQ multiplex PCR; TCRdb holds only in-frame clones, not every one. This sample has 200,000 to 250,000 clones, with more than 75% found just once. V lost 6 bases and J 6 bases, leaving 14 bases between the germline ends. The CDR3 extends over 14 amino acids. Germline V gene sequence: CDR1 LNHDA, CDR2 SQIVND (reference sequence). Sequencing was performed on PBMCs. This TCR was recovered from a woman between 35 and 50 years old in good health and CMV-seronegative. This chain joins TRBV19 and TRBJ1-4, with D possibly matching TRBD1 (6 bases). The CDR3 sequence: CASSVQGIHEKLFF. DNA of the CDR3: TGTGCCAGTAGCGTACAGGGTATTCATGAAAAACTGTTTTTT.